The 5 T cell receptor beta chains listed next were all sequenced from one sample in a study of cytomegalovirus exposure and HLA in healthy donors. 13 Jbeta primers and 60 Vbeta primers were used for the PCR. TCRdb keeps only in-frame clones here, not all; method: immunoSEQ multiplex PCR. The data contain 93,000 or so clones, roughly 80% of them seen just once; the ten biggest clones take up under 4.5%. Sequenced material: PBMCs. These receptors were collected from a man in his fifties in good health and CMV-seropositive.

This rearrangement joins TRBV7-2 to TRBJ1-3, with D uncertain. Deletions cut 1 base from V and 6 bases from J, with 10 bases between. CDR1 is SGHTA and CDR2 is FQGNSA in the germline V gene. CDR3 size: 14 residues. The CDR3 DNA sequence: TGTGCCAGCAGCTTAGGGGCAGCTCAAAACACCATATATTTT. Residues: CASSLGAAQNTIYF. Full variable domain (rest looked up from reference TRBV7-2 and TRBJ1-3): GAGVSQSPSNKVTEKGKDVELRCDPISGHTALYWYRQSLGQGLEFLIYFQGNSAPDKSGLPSDRFSAERTGGSVSTLTIQRTQQEDSAVYLCASSLGAAQNTIYFGEGSWLTVV.

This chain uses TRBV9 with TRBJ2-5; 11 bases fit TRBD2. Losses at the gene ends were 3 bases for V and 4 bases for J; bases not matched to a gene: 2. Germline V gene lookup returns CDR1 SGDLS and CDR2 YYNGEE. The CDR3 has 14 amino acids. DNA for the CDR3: TGTGCCAGCAGCGGAGGACTAGCGGGAGAGACCCAGTACTTC. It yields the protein CASSGGLAGETQYF.

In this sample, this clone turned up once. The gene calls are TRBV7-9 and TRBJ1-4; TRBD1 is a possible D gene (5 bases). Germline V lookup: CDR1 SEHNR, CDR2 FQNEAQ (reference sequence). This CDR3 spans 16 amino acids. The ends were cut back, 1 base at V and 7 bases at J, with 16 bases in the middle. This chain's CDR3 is CASSLGIGASSEKLFF. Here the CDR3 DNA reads TGTGCCAGCAGCTTAGGAATTGGGGCATCTAGTGAAAAACTGTTTTTT.

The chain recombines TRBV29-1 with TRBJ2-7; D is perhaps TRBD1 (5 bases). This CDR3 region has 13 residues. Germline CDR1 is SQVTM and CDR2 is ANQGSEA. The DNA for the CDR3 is TGCTGCGCAGACGAGTCAGGTGATGGGGCCCTCTACTTC. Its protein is CCADESGDGALYF.

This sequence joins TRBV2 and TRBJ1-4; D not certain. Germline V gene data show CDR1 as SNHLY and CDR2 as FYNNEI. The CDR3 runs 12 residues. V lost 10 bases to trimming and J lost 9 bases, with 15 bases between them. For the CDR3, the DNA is TGTGCCACCACCGCGGCGACCCAAAAACTGTTTTTT. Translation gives CATTAATQKLFF.